The 24 T cell receptor beta chains given below trace back to one sample, sequenced in a study of T cell responses to AZD1222 COVID-19 vaccine. The table came from immunoSEQ multiplex PCR; TCRdb's copy has only in-frame clones and leaves some out. The sample lists approximately 73,000 clones; about 82% were seen once. The sequencing here drew on peripheral blood, taken on day 0 of AZD1222 vaccination. The receptors were gathered from an adult in good health.

The chain combines TRBV6-4 with TRBJ2-3; 11 bases line up with TRBD2. Trimming at V came to 3 bases and at J to 5 bases, leaving 13 bases not matched to a gene. Germline CDR1 MRHNA, CDR2 SNTAGT. The CDR3 extends over 18 amino acids. As DNA, the CDR3 is TGTGCCAGCAGTGAACTCCCGGGGACTAGCGGCCTTGTAGATACGCAGTATTTT. Its translation: CASSELPGTSGLVDTQYF.

The chain is built from TRBV5-1 and TRBJ2-2; D might be TRBD1 (5 bases). The CDR3 covers 13 residues. CDR1 and CDR2 from the germline V gene are SGHRS and YFSETQ. V dropped 4 bases and J dropped 4 bases, with 8 bases sitting between them. The CDR3 loop is CASSARVTGELFF. The CDR3 DNA is TGCGCCAGCAGCGCCAGGGTCACCGGGGAGCTGTTTTTT. Together with reference TRBV5-1 and TRBJ2-2, the CDR3 gives the full variable domain: KAGVTQTPRYLIKTRGQQVTLSCSPISGHRSVSWYQQTPGQGLQFLFEYFSETQRNKGNFPGRFSGRQFSNSRSEMNVSTLELGDSALYLCASSARVTGELFFGEGSRLTVL.

The rearrangement links TRBV5-1 to TRBJ2-5, with 7 positions matching TRBD1. This CDR3 contains 18 residues. The trim removed 4 bases at V and 1 base at J, leaving 16 bases unmatched. The V gene's germline CDR1 is SGHRS and CDR2 YFSETQ. The CDR3 reads CASSVGRGGAGGQETQYF. The CDR3 region has the DNA TGCGCCAGCAGCGTAGGACGAGGGGGTGCAGGGGGCCAAGAGACCCAGTACTTC.

V gene TRBV10-1 combines with J gene TRBJ1-1; D is undetermined. This CDR3 has 13 residues. Between the trimmed V and J ends, which lost 11 bases and 0 bases, there was a span of 13 bases. The germline CDR1 and CDR2 sequences are WNHNN and SYGVQD (reference sequence). CDR3 DNA: TGCGCCCCCCCCCGAGGTATGAACACTGAAGCTTTCTTT. Amino acids: CAPPRGMNTEAFF.

This clone was seen a single time. The V and J genes are TRBV3-1 (or the pseudogene TRBV3-2) and TRBJ2-1, with D maybe TRBD2 (6 bases). The CDR3 consists of 15 residues. Germline CDR1 LGHDT, CDR2 YNNKEL (reference sequence). V lost 4 bases and J 13 bases, leaving 23 bases between the germline ends. In nucleotides, the CDR3 is TGTGCCAGCAGCCCCGGGACTGGGGAGATTAGCGCCCAGTTCTTC. Translated, it gives CASSPGTGEISAQFF.

The chain uses TRBV7-9 and TRBJ1-4, with D perhaps TRBD1 (6 bases). The CDR3 has 15 residues. Trimming took off 6 bases at V and 6 bases at J, with 17 bases between the two ends. The germline gives CDR1 SEHNR, CDR2 FQNEAQ (reference sequence). CDR3 amino acids: CASRPSRGLDEKLFF. The CDR3 DNA reads as TGTGCCAGCAGGCCCTCCAGGGGCCTCGATGAAAAACTGTTTTTT.

The chain combines TRBV12-3 or TRBV12-4 with TRBJ1-2; no definite D call. The V gene lost 5 bases and the J gene lost 4 bases, with 8 bases spanning the gap. The length of the CDR3 is 12 residues. CDR3 in amino acids: CASSAAGYGYTF. The CDR3 DNA follows: TGTGCCAGCAGTGCCGCGGGCTATGGCTACACCTTC.

V gene TRBV6-2 or TRBV6-3 combines with J gene TRBJ2-1, with TRBD1 matching 9 bases. This CDR3 has 16 residues. CDR1 and CDR2 from the germline V gene are MNHEY and SVGEGT. V dropped 0 bases and J dropped 3; count of bases not matched to a gene: 3. The CDR3 nucleotides read TGTGCCAGCAGTTACTCTACGGACAGGGGCTACAATGAGCAGTTCTTC. This codes for CASSYSTDRGYNEQFF.

J is TRBJ1-2 and V is TRBV5-4, with unresolved D. V lost 0 bases and J lost 8, with 11 bases in between. This CDR3 is 13 amino acids long. The germline gives CDR1 SGHNT, CDR2 YYREEE (reference sequence). The CDR3 sequence is CASSLVSLGGYTF. The CDR3 DNA reads TGTGCCAGCAGCTTGGTCTCGTTGGGCGGCTACACCTTC.

The V gene is TRBV18, the J gene TRBJ1-2; 8 positions agree with TRBD1. This CDR3 spans 15 amino acids. V shed 0 bases and J 8 bases; nucleotides not matched to a gene: 8. The germline CDR1 and CDR2 sequences are KGHSH and LQKENI. The CDR3 spells CASSPPDWTGNGYTF. The CDR3 DNA is TGTGCCAGCTCACCACCGGATTGGACAGGGAACGGCTACACCTTC.

This clone was picked up many times. This chain links TRBV3-1 (or the pseudogene TRBV3-2) with TRBJ2-7; D gene ambiguous. The length of the CDR3 is 13 residues. Trimming stripped 1 base from V and 6 bases from J, with 10 bases between. Germline V gene lookup returns CDR1 LGHDT and CDR2 YNNKEL (reference sequence). The CDR3 reads CASSQVRSAEQYF. The CDR3 nucleotides read TGTGCCAGCAGCCAAGTCCGGTCGGCCGAGCAGTACTTC.

This chain links TRBV5-5 with TRBJ1-5, with D possibly being TRBD1 (6 bases). CDR3 length equals 15 residues. Trimming removed 2 bases at V and 7 bases at J, with 16 bases between. Germline loops: CDR1 SGHKS, CDR2 YYEKEE (reference sequence). CDR3 nucleotide sequence: TGTGCCAGCAGCTTAAACCCAACAGGGATACAGCCCCAGCATTTT. Translation: CASSLNPTGIQPQHF.

The chain employs TRBV30 and TRBJ1-1, with 8 bases fitting TRBD1. Per the germline V gene, CDR1 is GTSNPN and CDR2 is SVGIG (reference sequence). Losses at the gene ends were 4 bases for V and 10 bases for J; bases not matched to a gene: 8. The CDR3 loop spans 12 amino acids. DNA for the CDR3: TGTGCCTGGACAGGGGGCTCCGGGGGAGCTTTCTTT. Translated, it gives CAWTGGSGGAFF.

This clone was counted between two and nine times. The J gene is TRBJ1-2, the V gene TRBV24-1; no clear D. This CDR3 spans 14 amino acids. Germline assignment: CDR1 KGHDR and CDR2 SFDVKD. Trimming removed 0 bases at V and 0 bases at J, with 4 bases between. CDR3 region: CATSDLDSNYGYTF. Written as DNA, the CDR3 is TGTGCCACCAGTGATTTGGACTCTAACTATGGCTACACCTTC.

The chain is built from TRBV12-1 and TRBJ2-2; TRBD2 was called by the table and not checked on the DNA. TRBV12-1 constitutes a pseudogene. This CDR3 spans 16 amino acids. The CDR3 DNA is TGTGCCAGCAGCTTTAAGGAGACCGGGGGCACCGGGGAGCTGTTTTTT. It yields the protein CASSFKETGGTGELFF.

This sequence joins TRBV5-1 and TRBJ2-7; TRBD2 matches at 10 bases. Germline V gene lookup returns CDR1 SGHRS and CDR2 YFSETQ. The ends lost 4 bases at V and 2 bases at J; junction bases unmatched: 9. CDR3 length equals 16 residues. CDR3 DNA: TGCGCCAGCAGCCCCGGGCTAGCGGGAGTCGCCTACGAGCAGTACTTC. It yields the protein CASSPGLAGVAYEQYF.

A note on this clone: An end of the junction differs from the germline gene, which may be a read error. This chain links TRBV7-2 with TRBJ1-3; TRBD1 matches 7 bases. CDR1 and CDR2 from the germline V gene are SGHTA and FQGNSA. The CDR3 extends over 15 amino acids. DNA for the CDR3: TGTGCCAGCAGCGACAGGGTGTCATCTGCAAACACCATATATTTT. It translates to CASSDRVSSANTIYF.

The gene calls are TRBV18 and TRBJ1-6; possible D gene TRBD1, 6 bases. This CDR3 is built from 15 residues. Germline V lookup: CDR1 KGHSH, CDR2 LQKENI. The germline V and J ends were trimmed by 2 bases and 5 bases, with 10 bases remaining between them. The CDR3 nucleotides read TGTGCCAGCTCACCAGGGGGCGAGGATAATTCACCCCTCCACTTT. Protein: CASSPGGEDNSPLHF.

V is TRBV30 and J is TRBJ1-5; TRBD1 is a possible D gene (5 bases). V dropped 0 bases and J dropped 9 bases, with 12 bases sitting between them. Germline V lookup: CDR1 GTSNPN, CDR2 SVGIG (reference sequence). The CDR3 covers 13 residues. As DNA, the CDR3 is TGTGCCTGGAGTGTCTCTGACAGCGGGCCCCAGCATTTT. It is translated as CAWSVSDSGPQHF.

V and J are TRBV3-1 (or the pseudogene TRBV3-2) and TRBJ2-7; TRBD2 might be the D (5 bases). V gave up 0 bases and J gave up 5 bases, with 14 bases separating them. Germline V gene sequence: CDR1 LGHDT, CDR2 YNNKEL (reference sequence). The CDR3 consists of 15 residues. The CDR3 loop reads CASSQDRRGSDEQYF. CDR3 in DNA: TGTGCCAGCAGCCAAGATCGTCGGGGTTCGGACGAGCAGTACTTC.

The chain combines TRBV6-5 with TRBJ2-1; maybe TRBD2 (5 bases). Germline V gene sequence: CDR1 MNHEY, CDR2 SVGAGI. This CDR3 is built from 15 residues. Trimming removed 2 bases at V and 2 bases at J, with 10 bases between. As DNA, the CDR3 is TGTGCCAGCAGTTACGTTACGGGAACCTACAATGAGCAGTTCTTC. Encoded protein: CASSYVTGTYNEQFF.

The chain recombines TRBV6-1 with TRBJ1-2; D gene uncertain. Germline V gene sequence: CDR1 MNHNS, CDR2 SASEGT. The CDR3 totals 14 residues. V shed 3 bases and J shed 5 bases, with 13 bases lying between them. The DNA for the CDR3 is TGTGCCAGCAGTGACCCCAAGCTCGGGTATGGCTACACCTTC. This codes for CASSDPKLGYGYTF.

This clone appeared a few times. This chain joins TRBV5-1 and TRBJ1-1; D not resolved. The CDR3 is made up of 15 amino acids. V was trimmed by 4 bases and J by 2 bases, leaving 15 bases between them. Germline lookup yields CDR1 SGHRS and CDR2 YFSETQ. The CDR3 DNA reads TGCGCCAGCAGCCCCCCGAGACAAGCTAACACTGAAGCTTTCTTT. It specifies CASSPPRQANTEAFF.

V gene TRBV5-8 combines with J gene TRBJ2-1, with TRBD2 matching 10 bases. CDR3 length equals 15 residues. Looked up from germline, CDR1 is SGHTS and CDR2 is YDEGEE. V lost 2 bases, J lost 4 bases, and 3 bases stayed unmatched. This CDR3 is CASSLASGSYNEQFF. DNA of the CDR3: TGTGCCAGCAGCTTAGCTAGCGGGAGTTACAATGAGCAGTTCTTC.